The source of this T cell receptor beta chain is a study of identical twins. Healthy Caucasians, and only they, were the donors. Overall study findings and caveats: Zero-insertion results could be subject to partial confounding by invariant MAIT and iNKT cells. Where beta out-of-frame sequences were concerned, excess twin sharing was weaker. Some out-of-frame alpha sequences were shared by twins, and these showed excess low generation probability.

CDR1 LGHDT and CDR2 YNNKEL come from the germline V gene (reference sequence). After removal of 6 bases from V and 4 bases from J, the junction contained 4 bases not matched to a gene. This CDR3 comprises 14 residues. This clonotype was seen a handful of times. The antigen remains unidentified. MiXCR, applied by TCRdb to the 5' RACE reads, yields one record per CDR3 protein. Of under 250,000 distinct CDR3 sequences in the sample, approximately 9% were seen once. This clonotype was obtained from a woman in her late teens or twenties in good health. Input material: memory (CD45RO+) T cells sorted from blood. J is TRBJ2-3 and V is TRBV3-1, with TRBD1 identical over 10 bases. Here the CDR3 reads CASRPDRGADTQYF. The CDR3 coding sequence is TGTGCCAGCAGACCGGACAGGGGGGCAGATACGCAGTATTTT.